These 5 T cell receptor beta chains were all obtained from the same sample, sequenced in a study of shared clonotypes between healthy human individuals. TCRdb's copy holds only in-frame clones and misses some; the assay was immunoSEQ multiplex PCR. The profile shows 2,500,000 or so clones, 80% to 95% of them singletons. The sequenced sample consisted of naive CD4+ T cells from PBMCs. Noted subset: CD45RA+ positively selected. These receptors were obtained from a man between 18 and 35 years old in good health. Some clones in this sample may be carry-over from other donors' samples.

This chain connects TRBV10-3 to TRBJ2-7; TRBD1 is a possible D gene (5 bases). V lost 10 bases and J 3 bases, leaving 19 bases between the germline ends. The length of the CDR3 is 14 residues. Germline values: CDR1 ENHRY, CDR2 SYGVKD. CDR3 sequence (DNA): TGTGCCACCCAGTCAAGGGGCGCGCACTACGAGCAGTACTTC. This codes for CATQSRGAHYEQYF.

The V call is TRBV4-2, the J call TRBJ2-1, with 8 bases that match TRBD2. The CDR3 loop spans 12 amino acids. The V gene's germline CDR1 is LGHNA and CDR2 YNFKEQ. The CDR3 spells CGTSGQYNEQFF. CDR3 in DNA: TGTGGAACTAGCGGACAGTACAATGAGCAGTTCTTC.

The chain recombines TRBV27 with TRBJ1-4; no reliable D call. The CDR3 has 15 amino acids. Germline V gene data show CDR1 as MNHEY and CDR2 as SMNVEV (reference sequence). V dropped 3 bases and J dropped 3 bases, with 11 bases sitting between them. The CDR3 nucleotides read TGTGCCAGCAGTTTTCGTTCGATCGCTAATGAAAAACTGTTTTTT. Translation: CASSFRSIANEKLFF.

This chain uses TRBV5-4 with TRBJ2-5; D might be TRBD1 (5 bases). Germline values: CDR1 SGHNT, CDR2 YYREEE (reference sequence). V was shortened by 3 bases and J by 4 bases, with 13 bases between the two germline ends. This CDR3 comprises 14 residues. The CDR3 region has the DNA TGTGCCAGCAGCTCGACACAGGTGGGAGAGACCCAGTACTTC. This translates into CASSSTQVGETQYF.

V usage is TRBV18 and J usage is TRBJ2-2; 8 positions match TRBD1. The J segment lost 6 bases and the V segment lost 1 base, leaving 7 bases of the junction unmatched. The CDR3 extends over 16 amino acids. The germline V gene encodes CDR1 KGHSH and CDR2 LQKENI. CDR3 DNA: TGTGCCAGCTCACCACTATTACAGACAGGGGCCGGGGAGCTGTTTTTT. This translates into CASSPLLQTGAGELFF.